A selection of T cell receptor beta chains follows, all from one sample in a study of OX40 agonist ivuxolimab in advanced cancers. The assay was immunoSEQ multiplex PCR, and TCRdb's table has in-frame clones only and misses some. The sample consists of tens of thousands of clones, 85% to 90% of them appearing once. This specimen was CD4+ or CD8+ T cells sorted from blood, taken in a trial of the OX40 agonist ivuxolimab. Source of these receptors: an adult with an advanced solid tumor such as melanoma, head and neck, liver or kidney cancer. CDR3s include the opening cysteine and the closing phenylalanine or tryptophan. A D gene is named only where the DNA matches it firmly.

>TRBD2|TRBV9
CASSVLTSSEQFF
>TRBD2|TRBV9
CASSAYSGSGTGELFF
>TRBD2|TRBV5-1
CASSEETSGAYNEQFF
>TRBD2|TRBV2
CASSVGLAGGQETQYF
>NA|TRBV18
CASSKGADNEKLFF
>NA|TRBV19
CASSPAARSSSTDTQYF
>TRBD2|TRBV7-9
CASAGDWFVTDTQYF
>NA|TRBV6-1
CATGTVGGTDTQYF
>TRBD1|TRBV10-3
CAIRGQGEAYEQYF
>NA|TRBV2
CASSEEGHGYNEQFF
>NA|TRBV19
CASSMRDQGTDTQYF
>TRBD2|TRBV5-1
CASSLTSGRAKNIQYF
>NA|TRBV10-1
CASSEDPRGKNEQFF
>TRBD1|TRBV7-3
CASSLDLGQGEAGANVLTF
>NA|TRBV27
CASSSIIGLAKNIQYF
>TRBD1|TRBV30
CAWSDPLGGLDPEKLFF
>NA|TRBV2
CASRYSSGPQHF